The 4 T cell receptor beta chains presented below share a single source sample, sequenced in a study of beta chain features in type 1 diabetes. Sequencing targeted expressed TCRB transcripts, as all isolated RNA had been reverse transcribed. The data were produced by immunoSEQ multiplex PCR, yet TCRdb's version contains in-frame clones alone and is incomplete. The repertoire includes under 400,000 clones, around 15% of them detected once, and approximately 6.7% sits in the top ten. Material: central memory CD4+ T cells from blood. These receptors originate from a man aged 30 to 45 in good health.

V is TRBV14 and J is TRBJ1-2; possible D gene TRBD1, 5 bases. The CDR3 consists of 14 residues. Trimming left V 4 bases short and J 4 bases short, with 13 bases between. Germline CDR1 SGHDN, CDR2 FVKESK. The CDR3 coding sequence is TGTGCCAGCAGCCCAAAATTGGGGGGCTATGGCTACACCTTC. Its protein is CASSPKLGGYGYTF. Drawing the rest from reference TRBV14 and TRBJ1-2, the complete variable domain is EAGVTQFPSHSVIEKGQTVTLRCDPISGHDNLYWYRRVMGKEIKFLLHFVKESKQDESGMPNNRFLAERTGGTYSTLKVQPAELEDSGVYFCASSPKLGGYGYTFGSGTRLTVV.

This clone was detected a few times. The gene calls are TRBV19 and TRBJ1-2; 7 bases line up with TRBD1. Per germline, CDR1 LNHDA and CDR2 SQIVND (reference sequence). This CDR3 spans 13 amino acids. Trimming at V came to 7 bases and at J to 7 bases, leaving 9 bases not matched to a gene. The CDR3 here is CASTLRGRGGYTF. Here the CDR3 DNA reads TGTGCCAGTACCCTGAGGGGGCGCGGTGGCTACACCTTC.

This clone showed up just a few times. The rearrangement joins TRBV18 to TRBJ2-1; 7 bases fit TRBD2. The CDR3 is 14 amino acids. CDR1 is KGHSH, CDR2 LQKENI, per germline. J gave up 4 bases and V 8 bases, and 8 bases lay outside the gene matches. The CDR3 region has the DNA TGTGCCAGCCAGCCCAGCGGGGCTTACAATGAGCAGTTCTTC. Its protein is CASQPSGAYNEQFF.

Only a few counts were recorded for this clone. The rearrangement joins TRBV9 to TRBJ2-5; D is uncertain. The end of the DNA fits TRBJ2-7 better, so the J call may be wrong. Per the germline V gene, CDR1 is SGDLS and CDR2 is YYNGEE. CDR3 length: 13 amino acids. The CDR3 sequence: CASSVAQISEQYF. The DNA of the CDR3 is TGTGCCAGCAGCGTAGCTCAAATCTCCGAGCAGTACTTC.